This TCR beta chain was identified in a study of blood T cell repertoires in COVID-19. Across the study: Specimens from acute and convalescent COVID-19 originated in the United States, Italy and Spain. The analysed material was cDNA or gDNA that came from T cells, B-cell-depleted T cells, or PBMCs.

As originally analysed: Estimation of nucleated cell counts was performed using reference gene primer amplification. The assay was immunoSEQ multiplex PCR, and TCRdb's table has in-frame clones only and misses some. The V and J calls and the clone size are those of that table, but D and trimming were determined from the DNA. The table includes roughly 160,000 clones, 82% detected once. With 7 bases removed from V and 3 bases from J, the gap between germline ends came to 4 bases. This CDR3 region has 11 residues. Germline assignment: CDR1 LNHDA and CDR2 SQIVND (reference sequence). The sequenced material came from peripheral blood. This TCR was recovered from an elderly woman with active or convalescent COVID-19. The rearrangement uses TRBV19 and TRBJ2-1; D gene ambiguous. CDR3 nucleotide sequence: TGTGCCAGTACAATCTACAATGAGCAGTTCTTC. It yields the protein CASTIYNEQFF. Variable domain in full (rest from reference TRBV19 and TRBJ2-1): DGGITQSPKYLFRKEGQNVTLSCEQNLNHDAMYWYRQDPGQGLRLIYYSQIVNDFQKGDIAEGYSVSREKKESFPLTVTSAQKNPTAFYLCASTIYNEQFFGPGTRLTVL.